This T cell receptor (beta chain) appears in the sequencing data of a study of blood T cell repertoires in COVID-19 (dated by TCRdb to about 2020). The study in broad terms: The collaborator samples originated in the United States, Italy and Spain and spanned the acute and convalescent phases of COVID-19. The material from the prospective study consisted of cDNA or gDNA derived from T cells, B-cell-depleted T cells, or PBMCs. Deeply sampled blood TCRbeta repertoires from subjects exposed to, actively infected with, or recovered from COVID-19 were included in the dataset. The repertoires were made available in a free public database intended to serve as a resource for research on the immune response to SARS-CoV-2. Samples came from the ongoing ImmuneRACE study (first 160 participants) plus 1,254 subjects from 6 global collaborators. A de-identified subject ID, COVID-19 status, age in years and sex were almost always included in the sample metadata. Where available, HLA class I and class II types were taken from metadata supplied by the sample provider and were not determined by assay-based typing. Results the study describes overall, beyond this receptor: The quantity of clinical and demographic metadata differed by source and by participant and was supplied without curation.

A second Seattle source provided samples from volunteer blood donors who had recovered from COVID-19. The collaborating institutions used their own protocols to collect whole blood in K2EDTA tubes. Collaborator samples were shipped for TCRbeta analysis as frozen whole blood, isolated PBMCs, or DNA extracted from either sample type. Concerning this clone: Its cognate antigen has yet to be identified. The sample holds no much larger clone one base away, and base qualities are not on file.

At the junction V is shortened by 5 bases and J by 2 bases; bases outside the gene matches: 4. Measured from the cysteine to the phenylalanine, the CDR3 is 15 residues long. The retained sequence is limited to the CDR3, 45 bases, with the frame set at the first base. CDR1 and CDR2 were assigned from the germline V gene as LGHNT and FRNRAP. TCRbeta CDR3 regions were amplified from genomic DNA by means of the immunoSEQ Assay, a bias-controlled multiplex PCR. As for the original processing: The number of nucleated cells in each sample was estimated by amplification of reference gene primers within the assay. To quantify the absolute abundance of each unique TCRbeta CDR3 rearrangement, sequence reads were collapsed and filtered. For each sample, productive Simpson clonality was calculated as the square root of Simpson's diversity index across productive rearrangements. As stored in TCRdb, this immuneACCESS dataset retains in-frame rearrangements with V and J assigned. A fraction of the clones does not appear; measured against another copy, unresolved V genes explain less than half of the discrepancy, and the remainder lacks a known reason. The V and J calls and clone size are taken from that table; D and trimming were inferred from the DNA. The sample includes 200,000 to 300,000 clones, with about 85% observed a single time. Approximately 7.9% of the sample rests with the top ten.

The TCR comes from a man between 60 and 70 years old who had recovered from COVID-19. The V gene is TRBV12-5 and the J gene is TRBJ2-5, with 11 bases in between that match TRBD1. What was sequenced was peripheral blood. CDR3 protein: CASGAGQGAQETQYF. Here is the DNA: TGTGCTAGTGGTGCCGGACAGGGGGCACAAGAGACCCAGTACTTC.